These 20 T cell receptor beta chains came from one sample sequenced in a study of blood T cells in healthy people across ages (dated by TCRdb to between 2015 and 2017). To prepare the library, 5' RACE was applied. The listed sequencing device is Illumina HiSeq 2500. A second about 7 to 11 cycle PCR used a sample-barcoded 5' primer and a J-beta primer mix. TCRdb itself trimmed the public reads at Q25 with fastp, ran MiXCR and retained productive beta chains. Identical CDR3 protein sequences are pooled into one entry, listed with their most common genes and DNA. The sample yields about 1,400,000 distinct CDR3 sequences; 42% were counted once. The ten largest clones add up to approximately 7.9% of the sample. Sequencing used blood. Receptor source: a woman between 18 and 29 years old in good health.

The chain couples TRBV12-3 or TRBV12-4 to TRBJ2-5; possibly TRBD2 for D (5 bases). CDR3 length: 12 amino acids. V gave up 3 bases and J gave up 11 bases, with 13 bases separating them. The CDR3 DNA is TGTGCCAGCAGTTTTTATGCGGGTGAGCAGTACTTC. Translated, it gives CASSFYAGEQYF.

CDR3 DNA: TGTGCCAGCAGCCAACGGATTCGGGGACAGGGGGCAGAGGGAGAGACCCAGTACTTC. Protein sequence: CASSQRIRGQGAEGETQYF. V usage is TRBV11-1 and J usage is TRBJ2-5, with 12 bases matching TRBD1. The trim removed 5 bases at V and 4 bases at J, leaving 17 bases unmatched. The CDR3 runs to 19 residues. Germline lookup yields CDR1 SGHAT and CDR2 FQDESV (reference sequence).

This CDR3 reads CASRAQGAVSTGELFF. DNA of the CDR3: TGTGCCAGCAGGGCACAGGGGGCAGTGAGCACCGGGGAGCTGTTTTTT. The chain links TRBV12-3 or TRBV12-4 to TRBJ2-2; the match to TRBD1 covers 9 bases. This CDR3 contains 16 residues. The V gene end was trimmed by 6 bases and the J gene end by 4 bases; junction bases not matched to a gene: 9.

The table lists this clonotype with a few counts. The CDR3 sequence is CSAGTGGLNSPLHF. For the CDR3, the DNA is TGCAGTGCTGGGACAGGGGGACTAAATTCACCCCTCCACTTT. V and J are TRBV20-1 and TRBJ1-6; 11 bases are shared with TRBD1. Germline assignment: CDR1 DFQATT and CDR2 SNEGSKA (reference sequence). This CDR3 is built from 14 residues. Trimming cost V 5 bases and J 7 bases; bases outside gene matches: 4.

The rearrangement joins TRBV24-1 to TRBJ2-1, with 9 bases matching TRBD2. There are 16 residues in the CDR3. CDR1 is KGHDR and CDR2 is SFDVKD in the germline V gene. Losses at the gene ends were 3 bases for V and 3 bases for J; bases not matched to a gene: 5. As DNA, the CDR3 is TGTGCCACCAGTGATATGACTAGCGGAGGCTACAATGAGCAGTTCTTC. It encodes CATSDMTSGGYNEQFF.

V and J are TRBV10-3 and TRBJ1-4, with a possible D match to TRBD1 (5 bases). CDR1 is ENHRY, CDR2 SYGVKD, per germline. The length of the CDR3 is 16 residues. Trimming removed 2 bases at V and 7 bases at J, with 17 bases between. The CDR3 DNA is TGTGCCATCAGTGAGGGGTTACCTCCAAGGGGTGAAAAACTGTTTTTT. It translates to CAISEGLPPRGEKLFF.

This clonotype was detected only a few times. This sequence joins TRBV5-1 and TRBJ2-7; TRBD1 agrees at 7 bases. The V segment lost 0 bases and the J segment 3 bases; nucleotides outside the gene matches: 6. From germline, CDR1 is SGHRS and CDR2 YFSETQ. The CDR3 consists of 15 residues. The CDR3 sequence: CASSLVATGDYEQYF. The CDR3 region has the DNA TGCGCCAGCAGCTTGGTTGCAACAGGGGACTACGAGCAGTACTTC.

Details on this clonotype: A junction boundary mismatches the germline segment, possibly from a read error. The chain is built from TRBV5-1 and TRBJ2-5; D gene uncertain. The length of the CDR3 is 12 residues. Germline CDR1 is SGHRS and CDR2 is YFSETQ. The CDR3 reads CASSLIQEIQYF. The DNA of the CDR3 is TGCGCCAGTAGCTTGATTCAAGAGATCCAGTACTTC.

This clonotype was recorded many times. The CDR3 region is CASSRLQGNNQPQHF. CDR3 in DNA: TGTGCCAGCAGCCGGTTACAGGGTAACAATCAGCCCCAGCATTTT. The chain recombines TRBV28 with TRBJ1-5; D might be TRBD1 (6 bases). This CDR3 contains 15 residues. Trimming pared 6 bases from V and 3 bases from J, leaving 15 bases between. CDR1 and CDR2 (germline): MDHEN, SYDVKM.

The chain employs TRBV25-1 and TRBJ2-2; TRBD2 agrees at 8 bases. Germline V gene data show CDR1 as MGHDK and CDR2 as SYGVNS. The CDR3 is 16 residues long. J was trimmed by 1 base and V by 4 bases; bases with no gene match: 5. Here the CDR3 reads CASSVAGGGNTGELFF. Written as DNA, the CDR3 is TGTGCCAGCAGTGTTGCGGGGGGCGGGAACACCGGGGAGCTGTTTTTT.

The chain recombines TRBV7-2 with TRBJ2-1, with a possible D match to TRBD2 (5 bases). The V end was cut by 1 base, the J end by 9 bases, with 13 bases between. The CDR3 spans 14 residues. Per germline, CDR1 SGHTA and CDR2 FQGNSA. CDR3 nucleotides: TGTGCCAGCAGCTTAGGAGGGTACGAGGGTGAGCAGTTCTTC. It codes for CASSLGGYEGEQFF.

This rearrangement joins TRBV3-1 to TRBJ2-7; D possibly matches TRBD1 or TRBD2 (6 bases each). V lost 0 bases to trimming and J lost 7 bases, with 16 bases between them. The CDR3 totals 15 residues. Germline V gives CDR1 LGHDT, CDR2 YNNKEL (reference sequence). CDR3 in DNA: TGTGCCAGCAGCCAAGAACCCCCGGGGGCAAATGAGCAGTACTTC. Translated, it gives CASSQEPPGANEQYF.

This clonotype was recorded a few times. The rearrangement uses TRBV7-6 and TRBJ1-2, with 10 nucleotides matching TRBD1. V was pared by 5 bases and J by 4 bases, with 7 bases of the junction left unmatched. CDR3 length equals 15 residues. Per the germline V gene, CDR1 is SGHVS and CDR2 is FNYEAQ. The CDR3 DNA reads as TGTGCCAGCAGCCCAGGACAGGGGGGCCTCTATGGCTACACCTTC. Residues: CASSPGQGGLYGYTF.

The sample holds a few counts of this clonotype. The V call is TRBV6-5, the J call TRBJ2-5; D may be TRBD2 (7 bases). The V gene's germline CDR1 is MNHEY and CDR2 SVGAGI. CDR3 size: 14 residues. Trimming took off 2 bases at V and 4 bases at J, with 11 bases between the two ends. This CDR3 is CASSYGGATETQYF. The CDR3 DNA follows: TGTGCCAGCAGTTACGGGGGGGCCACAGAGACCCAGTACTTC.

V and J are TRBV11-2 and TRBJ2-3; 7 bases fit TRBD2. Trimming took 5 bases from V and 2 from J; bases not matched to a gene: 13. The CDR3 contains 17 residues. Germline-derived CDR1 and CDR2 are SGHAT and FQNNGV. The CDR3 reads CASSPIAPAGVTDTQYF. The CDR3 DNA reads TGTGCCAGCAGCCCTATCGCCCCCGCGGGGGTCACAGATACGCAGTATTTT.

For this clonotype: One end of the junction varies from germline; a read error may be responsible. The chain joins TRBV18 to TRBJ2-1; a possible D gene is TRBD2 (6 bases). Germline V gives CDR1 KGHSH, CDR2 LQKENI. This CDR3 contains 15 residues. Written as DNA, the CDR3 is TGTGCCAGCTCACCAGGCGGGACGGCTTACAGTGAGCAGTTCTTC. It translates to CASSPGGTAYSEQFF. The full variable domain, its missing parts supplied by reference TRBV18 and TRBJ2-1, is NAGVMQNPRHLVRRRGQEARLRCSPMKGHSHVYWYRQLPEEGLKFMVYLQKENIIDESGMPKERFSAEFPKEGPSILRIQQVVRGDSAAYFCASSPGGTAYSEQFFGPGTRLTVL.

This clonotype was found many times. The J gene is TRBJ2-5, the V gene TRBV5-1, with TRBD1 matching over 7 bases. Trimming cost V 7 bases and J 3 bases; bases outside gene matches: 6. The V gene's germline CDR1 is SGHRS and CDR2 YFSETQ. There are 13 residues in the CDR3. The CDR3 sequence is CASRDRVEETQYF. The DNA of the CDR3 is TGCGCCAGCCGGGACAGAGTTGAAGAGACCCAGTACTTC.

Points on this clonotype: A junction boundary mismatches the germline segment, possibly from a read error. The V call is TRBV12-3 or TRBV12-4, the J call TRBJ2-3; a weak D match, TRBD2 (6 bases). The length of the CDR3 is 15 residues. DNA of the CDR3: TGTGCCAGCAGTTTTCGCGGGGTCAGCGCAGATGCGCAGTATTTT. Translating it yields CASSFRGVSADAQYF.

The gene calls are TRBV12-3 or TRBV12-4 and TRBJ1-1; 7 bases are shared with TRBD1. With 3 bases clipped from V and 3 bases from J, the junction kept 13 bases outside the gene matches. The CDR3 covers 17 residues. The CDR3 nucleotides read TGTGCCAGCAGTTTCCGACAGGGCCATTCAAGAGACACTGAAGCTTTCTTT. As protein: CASSFRQGHSRDTEAFF.

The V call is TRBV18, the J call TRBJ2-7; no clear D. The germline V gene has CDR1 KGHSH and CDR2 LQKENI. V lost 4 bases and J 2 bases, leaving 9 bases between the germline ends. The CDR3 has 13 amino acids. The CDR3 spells CASSLIETYEQYF. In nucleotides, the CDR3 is TGTGCCAGCTCACTTATCGAAACCTACGAGCAGTACTTC. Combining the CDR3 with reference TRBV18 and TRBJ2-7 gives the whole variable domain NAGVMQNPRHLVRRRGQEARLRCSPMKGHSHVYWYRQLPEEGLKFMVYLQKENIIDESGMPKERFSAEFPKEGPSILRIQQVVRGDSAAYFCASSLIETYEQYFGPGTRLTVT.